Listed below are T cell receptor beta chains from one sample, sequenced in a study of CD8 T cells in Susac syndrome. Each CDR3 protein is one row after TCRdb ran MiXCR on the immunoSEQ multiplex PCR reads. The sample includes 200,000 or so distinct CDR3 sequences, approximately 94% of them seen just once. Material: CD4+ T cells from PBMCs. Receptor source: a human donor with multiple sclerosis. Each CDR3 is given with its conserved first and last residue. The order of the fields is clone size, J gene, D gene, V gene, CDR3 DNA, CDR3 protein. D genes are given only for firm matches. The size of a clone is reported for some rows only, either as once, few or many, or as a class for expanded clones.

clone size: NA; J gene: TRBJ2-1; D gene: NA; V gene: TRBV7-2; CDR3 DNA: TGTGCCAGCACCCCGGACAGTGATTCCTACAATGAGCAGTTCTTC; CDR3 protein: CASTPDSDSYNEQFF
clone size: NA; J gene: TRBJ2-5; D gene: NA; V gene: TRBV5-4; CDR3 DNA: TGTGCCAGCAGCTCGGGACATGTAAAGACCCAGTACTTC; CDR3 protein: CASSSGHVKTQYF
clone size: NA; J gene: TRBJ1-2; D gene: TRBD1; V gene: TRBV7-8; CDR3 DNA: TGTGCCAGCAGCCCGCGGGACAGGGGACCGGGGAGTTATGGCTACACCTTC; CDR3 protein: CASSPRDRGPGSYGYTF
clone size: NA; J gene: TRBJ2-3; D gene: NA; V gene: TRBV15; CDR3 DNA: TGTGCCACCAAGGTCAACACGTTTTCCGATACGCAGTATTTT; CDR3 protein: CATKVNTFSDTQYF
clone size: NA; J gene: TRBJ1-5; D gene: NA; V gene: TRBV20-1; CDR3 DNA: TGCAGTGCTGCCGAGATGAATAGCAATCAGCCCCAGCATTTT; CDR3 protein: CSAAEMNSNQPQHF
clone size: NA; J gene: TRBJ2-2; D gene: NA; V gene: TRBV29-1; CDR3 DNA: TGCAGCGTTAACAGGGAAAACACCGGGGAGCTGTTTTTT; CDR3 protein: CSVNRENTGELFF
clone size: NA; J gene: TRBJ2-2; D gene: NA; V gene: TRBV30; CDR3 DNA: TGTGCCTGGCAGGGGCAATGGGCCACCGGGGAGCTGTTTTTT; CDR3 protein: CAWQGQWATGELFF
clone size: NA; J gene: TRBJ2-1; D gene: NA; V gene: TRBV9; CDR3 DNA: TGTGCCAGCAGCGTAGGGGAAGGGTATGATGAGCAGTTCTTC; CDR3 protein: CASSVGEGYDEQFF
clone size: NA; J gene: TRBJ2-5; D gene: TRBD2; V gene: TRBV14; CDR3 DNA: TGTGCCAGCAGCCAAGATGCCGGCGGGGGAGAGACCCAGTACTTC; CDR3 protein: CASSQDAGGGETQYF
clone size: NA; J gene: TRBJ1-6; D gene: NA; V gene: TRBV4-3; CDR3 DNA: TGCGCCAGCAGCCCCACTGGTGGAACCCTTAATTCACCCCTCCACTTT; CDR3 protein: CASSPTGGTLNSPLHF
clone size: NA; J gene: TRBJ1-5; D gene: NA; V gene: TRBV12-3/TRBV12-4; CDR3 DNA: TGTGCCAGCAGTTTAGCGGCCCGAAATCAGCCCCAGCATTTT; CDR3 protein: CASSLAARNQPQHF
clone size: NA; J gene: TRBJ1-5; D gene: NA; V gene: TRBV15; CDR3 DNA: TGTGCCACCAGTCCCCGGGGATGGTACCCAAGCAATCAGCCCCAGCATTTT; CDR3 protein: CATSPRGWYPSNQPQHF
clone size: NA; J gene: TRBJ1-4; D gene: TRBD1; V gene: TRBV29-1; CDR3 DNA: TGCAGCGTGACTGGCGGGGACAGCGGGGAAAAACTGTTTTTT; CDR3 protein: CSVTGGDSGEKLFF
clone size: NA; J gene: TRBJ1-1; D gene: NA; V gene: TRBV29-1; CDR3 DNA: TGCAGCGTTGCCCGAGACATGAACACTGAAGCTTTCTTT; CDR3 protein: CSVARDMNTEAFF
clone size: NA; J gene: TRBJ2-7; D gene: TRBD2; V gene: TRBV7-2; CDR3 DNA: TGTGCCAGCAGCTTAGGCGGGAGAAGCTACGAGCAGTACTTC; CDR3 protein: CASSLGGRSYEQYF
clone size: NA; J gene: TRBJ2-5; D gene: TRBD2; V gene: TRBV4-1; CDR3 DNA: TGCGCCAGCAGCCAAGGGACTAGCGGGGGGGCGAGGATGGAGACCCAGTACTTC; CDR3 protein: CASSQGTSGGARMETQYF
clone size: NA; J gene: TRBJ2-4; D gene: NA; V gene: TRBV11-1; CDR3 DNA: TGTGCCAGCAGCGAAAACATGTACCCCCAGTACTTC; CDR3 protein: CASSENMYPQYF
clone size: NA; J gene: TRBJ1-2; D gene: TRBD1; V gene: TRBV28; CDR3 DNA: TGTGCCAGCAGTAGGACAGGGGCGGGGTATGGCTACACCTTC; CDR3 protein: CASSRTGAGYGYTF
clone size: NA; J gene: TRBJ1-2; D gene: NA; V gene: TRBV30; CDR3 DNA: TGTGCCTGGAGGAAACCTCCAGGGGAAAGGAGAGCTAACTATGGCTACACCTTC; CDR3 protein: CAWRKPPGERRANYGYTF
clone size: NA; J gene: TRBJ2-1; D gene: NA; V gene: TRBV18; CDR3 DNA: TGTGCCAGCTCACCCCACGGGGGAGTCTACAATGAGCAGTTCTTC; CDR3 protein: CASSPHGGVYNEQFF
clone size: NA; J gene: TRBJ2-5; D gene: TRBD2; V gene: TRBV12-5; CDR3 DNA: TGTGCTAGTGGTTTCCGGACTAGCGCACGGTCAGAAGAGACCCAGTACTTC; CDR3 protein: CASGFRTSARSEETQYF
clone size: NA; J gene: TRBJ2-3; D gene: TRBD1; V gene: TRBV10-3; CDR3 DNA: TGTGCCATCAGTGACCCGGACAGGGGGTCGACAGATACGCAGTATTTT; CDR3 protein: CAISDPDRGSTDTQYF
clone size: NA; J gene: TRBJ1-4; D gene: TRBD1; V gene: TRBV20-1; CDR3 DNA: TGCAGTGCTCGGGACAGGAACATCGGGCTGGGTAGATACGGTGAAAAACTGTTTTTT; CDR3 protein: CSARDRNIGLGRYGEKLFF
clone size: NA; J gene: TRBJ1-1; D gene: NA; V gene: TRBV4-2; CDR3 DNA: TGTGCCAGCAGCCCGGGTAGGGTCGATGAAGCTTTCTTT; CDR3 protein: CASSPGRVDEAFF
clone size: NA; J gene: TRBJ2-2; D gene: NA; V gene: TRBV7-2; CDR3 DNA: TGTGCCAGCAGCTACCTAGGGGGGGCAAACACCGGGGAGCTGTTTTTT; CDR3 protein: CASSYLGGANTGELFF
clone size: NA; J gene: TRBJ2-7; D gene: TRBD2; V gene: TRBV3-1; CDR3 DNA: TGTGCCAGCAGCCAAGATCGGGCTAGCGGGAGCTACGAGCAGTACTTC; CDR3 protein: CASSQDRASGSYEQYF
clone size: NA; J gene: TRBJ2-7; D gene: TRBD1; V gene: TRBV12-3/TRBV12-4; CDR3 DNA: TGTGCCAGCAGCCGACGGACAGGGTACTACGAGCAGTACTTC; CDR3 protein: CASSRRTGYYEQYF
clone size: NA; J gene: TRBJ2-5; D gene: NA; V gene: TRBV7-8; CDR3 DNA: TGTGCCAGCAGCTTAGTTGGTGGCGGGGATGGGACCCAGTACTTC; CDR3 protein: CASSLVGGGDGTQYF
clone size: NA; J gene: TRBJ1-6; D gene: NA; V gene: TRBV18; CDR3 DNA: TGTGCCAGCTCACCAGGACGTCGTGGACCTAATTCACCCCTCCACTTT; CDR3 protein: CASSPGRRGPNSPLHF
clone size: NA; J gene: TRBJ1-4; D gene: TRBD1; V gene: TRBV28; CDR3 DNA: TGTGCCAGCAGTTTATTAGGGGGCTCGGGAAAACTGTTTTTT; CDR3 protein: CASSLLGGSGKLFF
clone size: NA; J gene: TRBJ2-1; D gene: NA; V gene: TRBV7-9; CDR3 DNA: TGTGCCAGCAGCTTAGCTCAGATGGAGTTCTTC; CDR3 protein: CASSLAQMEFF
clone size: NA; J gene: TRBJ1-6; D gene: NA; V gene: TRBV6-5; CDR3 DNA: TGTGCCAGCAGTATGACAGGCGGAAGGAATTCACCCCTCCACTTT; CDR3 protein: CASSMTGGRNSPLHF
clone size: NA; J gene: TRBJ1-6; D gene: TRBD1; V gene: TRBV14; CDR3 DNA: TGTGCCAGCAGCCTCAACGGACAGGGCAATTCACCCCTCCACTTT; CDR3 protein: CASSLNGQGNSPLHF
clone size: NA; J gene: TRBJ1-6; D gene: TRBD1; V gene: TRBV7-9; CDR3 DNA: TGTGCCAGCAGTACAATGGACAGGGACAATTCACCCCTCCACTTT; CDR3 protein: CASSTMDRDNSPLHF
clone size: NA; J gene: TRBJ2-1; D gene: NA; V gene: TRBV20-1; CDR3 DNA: TGCAGTGCTACCCTCCCCCGGCCCTCTCCCTACAATGAGCAGTTCTTC; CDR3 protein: CSATLPRPSPYNEQFF
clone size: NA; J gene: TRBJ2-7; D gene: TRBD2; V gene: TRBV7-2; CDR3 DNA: TGTGCCAGCAGCCGCCAAGGGACTAGCGGGGCCCAAGCACCCTACGAGCAGTACTTC; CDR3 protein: CASSRQGTSGAQAPYEQYF
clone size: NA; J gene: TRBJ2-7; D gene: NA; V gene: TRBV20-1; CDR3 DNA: TGCAGTGCTAGGCCGGGGCCGACCTACGAGCAGTACTTC; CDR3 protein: CSARPGPTYEQYF
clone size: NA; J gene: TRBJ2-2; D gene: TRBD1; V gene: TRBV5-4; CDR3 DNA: TGTGCCAGCAGAGCCGGGACAGGGAACACCGGGGAGCTGTTTTTT; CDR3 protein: CASRAGTGNTGELFF
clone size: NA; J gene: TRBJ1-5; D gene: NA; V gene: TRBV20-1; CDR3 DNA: TGCAGTGCTAGAGATGAGGGGTTGTACAATCAGCCCCAGCATTTT; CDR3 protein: CSARDEGLYNQPQHF
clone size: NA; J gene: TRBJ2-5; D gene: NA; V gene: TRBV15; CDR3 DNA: TGTGCCACCAGCAGAGTTCAGCCAGAGACCCAGTACTTC; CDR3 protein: CATSRVQPETQYF
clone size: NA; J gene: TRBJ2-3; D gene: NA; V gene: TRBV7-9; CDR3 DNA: TGTGCCGGGGGTCGCTCCGGAGATTTT; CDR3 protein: CAGGRSGDF
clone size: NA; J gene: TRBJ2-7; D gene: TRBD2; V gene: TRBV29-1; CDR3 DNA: TGCAGCGTCTTCCCTGGACTAGCGGGGACCTACGAGCAGTACTTC; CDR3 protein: CSVFPGLAGTYEQYF
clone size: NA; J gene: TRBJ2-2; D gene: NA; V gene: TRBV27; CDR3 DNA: TGTGCCAGCAGTTTATCAGGACAGATCAACACCGGGGAGCTGTTTTTT; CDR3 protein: CASSLSGQINTGELFF
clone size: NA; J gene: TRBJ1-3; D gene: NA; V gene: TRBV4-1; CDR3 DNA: TGCGCCAGCAGCCAAGAAGGCGTGGACACCATATATTTT; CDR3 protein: CASSQEGVDTIYF
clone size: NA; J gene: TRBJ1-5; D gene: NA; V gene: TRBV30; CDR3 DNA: TGTGCCTGGAGGAGACGGGGCGACCAGCCCCAGCATTTT; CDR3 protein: CAWRRRGDQPQHF
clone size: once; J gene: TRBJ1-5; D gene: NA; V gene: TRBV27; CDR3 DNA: TGTGCCAGCAGCTTACAGGGTCGCCATCAGCCCCAGCATTTT; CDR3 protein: CASSLQGRHQPQHF
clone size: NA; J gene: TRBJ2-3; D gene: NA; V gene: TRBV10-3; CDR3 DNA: TGTGCCATCCGATCCACAGATACGCAGTATTTT; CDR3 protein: CAIRSTDTQYF
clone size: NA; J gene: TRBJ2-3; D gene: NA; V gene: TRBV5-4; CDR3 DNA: TGTGCCAGCAGCTTGCTCGCGGGGCAGACAGATACGCAGTATTTT; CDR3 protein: CASSLLAGQTDTQYF
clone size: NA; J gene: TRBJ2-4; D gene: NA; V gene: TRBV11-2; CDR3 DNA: TGTGCCAGCAGCCCCACCCCCATTCTACAGGGTCTTGGGCCAATAGCCAAAAACATTCAGTACTTC; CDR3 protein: CASSPTPILQGLGPIAKNIQYF
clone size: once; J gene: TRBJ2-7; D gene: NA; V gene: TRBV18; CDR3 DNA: TGTGCCAGCTCAGCACGTGGCGGGATGGAGGGAGCCTACGAGCAGTACTTC; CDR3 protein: CASSARGGMEGAYEQYF
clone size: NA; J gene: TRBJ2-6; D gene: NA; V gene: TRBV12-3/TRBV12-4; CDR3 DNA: TGTGCCAGCGCGGCGAGGGTTTCTGGGGCCAACGTCCTGACTTTC; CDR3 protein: CASAARVSGANVLTF
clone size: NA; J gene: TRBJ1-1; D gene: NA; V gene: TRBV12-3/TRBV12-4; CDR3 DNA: TGTGCCAGCATCCTGCGAGTAGGAGGCACTGAAGCTTTCTTT; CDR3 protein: CASILRVGGTEAFF
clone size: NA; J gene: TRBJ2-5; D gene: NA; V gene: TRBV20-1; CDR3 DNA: TGCAGTGCGCCGCTCCCCGGGACGGTCCAAGAGACCCAGTACTTC; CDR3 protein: CSAPLPGTVQETQYF
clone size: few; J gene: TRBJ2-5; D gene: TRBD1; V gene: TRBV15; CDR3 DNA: TGTGCCACCAGCAGAGGCGGGACAGGGCGACAAGAGACCCAGTACTTC; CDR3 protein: CATSRGGTGRQETQYF